The clone carrying this T cell receptor beta chain has a single count. As yet, its antigen is unknown. The CDR3 sequence is 12 residues long. Between the trimmed V and J ends, which lost 1 base and 4 bases, there was a span of 5 bases. CDR1 and CDR2 (germline): GTSNPN, SVGIG (reference sequence). The data were produced by immunoSEQ multiplex PCR, yet TCRdb's version contains in-frame clones alone and is incomplete. The sample contains 850,000 to 1,200,000 clones, 65% to 75% of which appear only once. The data were taken from a study of shared clonotypes between healthy human individuals. Study-wide results and limits: Generally, naive subsets (rather than memory subsets) showed larger estimated richness.

Sequencing input: memory CD4+ T cells sorted from blood. Subset indicated: CD45RA-negative fraction. The genes are TRBV30 and TRBJ2-1; D is undetermined. The TCR originated in a man in his late teens or twenties in good health. The CDR3 region has the DNA TGTGCCTGGAGTGGCCAATACAATGAGCAGTTCTTC. It yields the protein CAWSGQYNEQFF.